The next 18 T cell receptor beta chains were all read from a single sample in a study of OX40 agonist ivuxolimab in advanced cancers. The protocol was immunoSEQ multiplex PCR, while the TCRdb copy is restricted to in-frame clones and leaves out a portion. The sample gives 20,000 or so clones, 70% to 80% of which show up once; around 16% is in the top ten. The specimen comprised CD4+ or CD8+ T cells sorted from blood, sampled in a trial of the OX40 agonist ivuxolimab. The receptors shown here come from an adult with an advanced solid tumor such as melanoma, head and neck, liver or kidney cancer.

The genes are TRBV27 and TRBJ2-1; the match to TRBD2 covers 14 bases. Germline assignment: CDR1 MNHEY and CDR2 SMNVEV (reference sequence). V lost 4 bases to trimming and J lost 8 bases; unmatched junction nucleotides: 13. The CDR3 sequence is 18 residues long. CDR3 in amino acids: CASSSPFPTSGRADEQFF. The CDR3 coding sequence is TGTGCCAGCAGTTCGCCCTTCCCGACTAGCGGGAGGGCGGATGAGCAGTTCTTC.

The gene calls are TRBV5-4 and TRBJ2-7; 9 nucleotides line up with TRBD1. The germline CDR1 and CDR2 sequences are SGHNT and YYREEE (reference sequence). V lost 3 bases and J lost 2; bases outside the gene matches: 9. The CDR3 covers 16 residues. The CDR3 DNA follows: TGTGCCAGCAGCTCACAGGGGGCTAGCGGCCCCTACGAGCAGTACTTC. It is translated as CASSSQGASGPYEQYF.

This rearrangement joins TRBV14 to TRBJ1-2; D is possibly TRBD1 (5 bases). Looked up from germline, CDR1 is SGHDN and CDR2 is FVKESK. The germline V and J ends were trimmed by 4 bases and 7 bases, with 16 bases remaining between them. The CDR3 contains 14 residues. The CDR3 DNA reads as TGTGCCAGCAGCCCCGGGACCCACCCGGCTGGCTACACCTTC. Encoded protein: CASSPGTHPAGYTF.

This clone was counted once. The chain recombines TRBV10-3 with TRBJ2-5; tentative D call: TRBD1 (5 bases). The J call may not be correct, given that the DNA end is closer to TRBJ2-7. Germline V gene sequence: CDR1 ENHRY, CDR2 SYGVKD. This CDR3 region has 18 residues. The CDR3 nucleotides are TGTGCCATCAGTGACCCCACGGAAGCAGGGCAATTCTCCTACGAGCAGTACTTC. Protein sequence: CAISDPTEAGQFSYEQYF.

The CDR3 bases are TGTGCCAGCAGCCGCATACTAGCGGGAGGGCCCGGTGAGCAGTTCTTC. Translated: CASSRILAGGPGEQFF. The chain couples TRBV14 to TRBJ2-1; 13 nucleotides agree with TRBD2. This CDR3 region has 16 residues. The J segment lost 9 bases and the V segment lost 4 bases, leaving 9 bases of the junction unmatched. Per germline, CDR1 SGHDN and CDR2 FVKESK. The full variable domain, its missing parts supplied by reference TRBV14 and TRBJ2-1, is EAGVTQFPSHSVIEKGQTVTLRCDPISGHDNLYWYRRVMGKEIKFLLHFVKESKQDESGMPNNRFLAERTGGTYSTLKVQPAELEDSGVYFCASSRILAGGPGEQFFGPGTRLTVL.

This clone is labeled large. This CDR3 reads CASSWGASSKQQYF. The DNA for the CDR3 is TGTGCCAGCAGTTGGGGGGCGTCCTCTAAACAGCAGTACTTC. The chain carries TRBV27 and TRBJ2-7; D tentatively fits TRBD1 or TRBD2 (6 bases each). The CDR3 is 14 residues long. From germline, CDR1 is MNHEY and CDR2 SMNVEV (reference sequence). Between the trimmed V and J ends, which lost 4 bases and 8 bases, there was a span of 18 bases.

This sequence joins TRBV30 and TRBJ1-3; D possibly corresponds to TRBD1 (5 bases). CDR3 length: 14 residues. Germline lookup yields CDR1 GTSNPN and CDR2 SVGIG (reference sequence). The V and J ends lost 2 bases and 4 bases respectively, with 12 bases between them. CDR3 sequence reads: CAWSTGAGGNTIYF. CDR3 coding DNA: TGTGCCTGGAGTACAGGAGCCGGGGGAAACACCATATATTTT.

The chain recombines TRBV28 with TRBJ2-5, with 8 positions matching TRBD2. CDR3 length: 16 residues. CDR1 is MDHEN and CDR2 is SYDVKM in the germline V gene. V was clipped by 1 base and J by 1 base; unmatched bases: 5. The CDR3 sequence: CASSLSGTSGQETQYF. The CDR3 DNA follows: TGTGCCAGCAGTTTATCGGGAACTAGCGGCCAAGAGACCCAGTACTTC.

This clone was seen only a few times. J is TRBJ1-2 and V is TRBV2, with 7 bases matching TRBD1. CDR1 SNHLY and CDR2 FYNNEI come from the germline V gene. With 1 base clipped from V and 4 bases from J, the junction kept 6 bases outside the gene matches. This CDR3 has 15 residues. CDR3 loop: CASSEGQGATYGYTF. The DNA for the CDR3 is TGTGCCAGCAGTGAAGGACAGGGAGCAACCTATGGCTACACCTTC.

The chain links TRBV4-1 to TRBJ2-5; TRBD2 agrees at 9 bases. Germline assignment: CDR1 MGHRA and CDR2 YSYEKL. Losses at the gene ends were 4 bases for V and 2 bases for J; bases not matched to a gene: 5. There are 15 residues in the CDR3. The CDR3 bases are TGCGCCAGCAGCCTAAGCGGGAGGCCACAAGAGACCCAGTACTTC. Protein product: CASSLSGRPQETQYF.

The J gene is TRBJ2-1, the V gene TRBV27; 7 bases fit TRBD1. The CDR3 contains 13 residues. Germline V gene lookup returns CDR1 MNHEY and CDR2 SMNVEV (reference sequence). The V gene end was trimmed by 4 bases and the J gene end by 8 bases; junction bases not matched to a gene: 5. As DNA, the CDR3 is TGTGCCAGCAGTTCAGACAGGGCCCATGAGCAGTTCTTC. Translated, it gives CASSSDRAHEQFF.

The rearrangement uses TRBV4-1 and TRBJ1-2; maybe TRBD1 (6 bases). In germline, CDR1 is MGHRA, CDR2 YSYEKL. This CDR3 has 15 amino acids. V lost 1 base and J 8 bases, leaving 17 bases between the germline ends. CDR3: CASSQAQGAFRGYTF. The CDR3 DNA sequence: TGCGCCAGCAGCCAAGCACAGGGTGCCTTCAGAGGCTACACCTTC.

V and J are TRBV11-1 and TRBJ2-5, with 8 bases aligning to TRBD1. This CDR3 is built from 15 residues. The J segment lost 1 base and the V segment lost 8 bases, leaving 9 bases of the junction unmatched. CDR1 is SGHAT and CDR2 is FQDESV in the germline V gene (reference sequence). In nucleotides, the CDR3 is TGTGCCAGCCAGGGGGCCGCACCTCCCCAAGAGACCCAGTACTTC. Translating it yields CASQGAAPPQETQYF.

By share of the sample, this clone is medium-sized. This chain connects TRBV6-5 to TRBJ2-1; 7 bases map to TRBD2. This CDR3 is 15 amino acids long. The ends lost 2 bases at V and 2 bases at J; junction bases unmatched: 3. In germline, CDR1 is MNHEY, CDR2 SVGAGI. The CDR3: CASSYGGSTYNEQFF. The CDR3 bases are TGTGCCAGCAGTTACGGCGGGAGCACCTACAATGAGCAGTTCTTC.

CDR3 sequence (DNA): TGTGCCAGCAGCTTAGTTGGCAGGGCGACAGATACGCAGTATTTT. Translation gives CASSLVGRATDTQYF. This chain joins TRBV7-6 and TRBJ2-3, with D possibly matching TRBD1 (5 bases). The CDR3 is made up of 15 amino acids. Trimming removed 1 base from V and 3 bases from J, with 11 bases in between. Germline CDR1 is SGHVS and CDR2 is FNYEAQ.

J is TRBJ2-5 and V is TRBV6-5; D is unresolved. V was cut by 0 bases and J by 5 bases, with 4 bases left in between. Germline CDR1 and CDR2: MNHEY and SVGAGI. This CDR3 is built from 12 residues. The CDR3 protein is CASSYSSETQYF. The CDR3 DNA follows: TGTGCCAGCAGTTACTCTTCCGAGACCCAGTACTTC.

This clone is deemed medium-sized. V and J are TRBV6-5 and TRBJ1-2; 8 bases fit TRBD1. V was pared by 7 bases and J by 13 bases, with 11 bases of the junction left unmatched. The CDR3 length is 12 residues. Per germline, CDR1 MNHEY and CDR2 SVGAGI. The CDR3 spells CASTTGTGLPTF. CDR3 sequence (DNA): TGTGCCAGCACCACCGGGACAGGTCTCCCCACCTTC.

This clone turned up a few times. V gene TRBV4-3 combines with J gene TRBJ1-1; tentative D call: TRBD1 (5 bases). Germline V CDR1 and CDR2: LGHNA, YSLEER. The germline V and J ends were trimmed by 0 bases and 1 base, with 12 bases remaining between them. This CDR3 contains 16 residues. CDR3 bases: TGCGCCAGCAGCCAAGATAGGTGGCAGGGGAACACTGAAGCTTTCTTT. This codes for CASSQDRWQGNTEAFF.